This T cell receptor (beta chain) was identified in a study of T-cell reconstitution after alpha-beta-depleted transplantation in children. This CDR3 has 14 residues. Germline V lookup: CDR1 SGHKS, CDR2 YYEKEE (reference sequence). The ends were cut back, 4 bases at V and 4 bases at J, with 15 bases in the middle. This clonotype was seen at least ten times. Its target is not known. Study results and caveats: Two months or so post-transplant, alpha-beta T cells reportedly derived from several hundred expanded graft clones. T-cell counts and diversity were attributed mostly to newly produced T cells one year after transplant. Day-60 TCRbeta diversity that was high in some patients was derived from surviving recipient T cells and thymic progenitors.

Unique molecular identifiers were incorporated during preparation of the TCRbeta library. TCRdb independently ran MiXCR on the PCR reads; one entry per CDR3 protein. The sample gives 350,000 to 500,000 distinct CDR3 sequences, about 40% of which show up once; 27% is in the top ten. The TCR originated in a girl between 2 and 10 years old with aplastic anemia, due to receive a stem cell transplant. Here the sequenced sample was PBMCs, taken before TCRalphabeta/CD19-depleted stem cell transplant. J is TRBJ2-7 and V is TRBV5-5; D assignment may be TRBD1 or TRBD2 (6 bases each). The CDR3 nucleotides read TGTGCCAGCAGCCCTGACGGGGGCGGATACGAGCAGTACTTC. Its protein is CASSPDGGGYEQYF. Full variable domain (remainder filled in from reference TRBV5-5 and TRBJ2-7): DAGVTQSPTHLIKTRGQQVTLRCSPISGHKSVSWYQQVLGQGPQFIFQYYEKEERGRGNFPDRFSARQFPNYSSELNVNALLLGDSALYLCASSPDGGGYEQYFGPGTRLTVT.